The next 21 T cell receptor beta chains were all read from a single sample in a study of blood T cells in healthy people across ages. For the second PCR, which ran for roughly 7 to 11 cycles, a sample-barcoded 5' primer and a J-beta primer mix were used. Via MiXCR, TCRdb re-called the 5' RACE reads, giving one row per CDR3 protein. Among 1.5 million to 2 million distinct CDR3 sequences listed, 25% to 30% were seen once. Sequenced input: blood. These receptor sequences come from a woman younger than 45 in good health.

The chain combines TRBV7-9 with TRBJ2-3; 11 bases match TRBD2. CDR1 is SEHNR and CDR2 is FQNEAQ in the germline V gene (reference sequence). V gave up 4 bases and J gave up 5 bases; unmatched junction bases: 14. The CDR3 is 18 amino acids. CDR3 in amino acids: CASSSEFGGGLAGDTQYF. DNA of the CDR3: TGTGCCAGCAGCTCAGAATTCGGTGGAGGACTAGCGGGAGATACGCAGTATTTT.

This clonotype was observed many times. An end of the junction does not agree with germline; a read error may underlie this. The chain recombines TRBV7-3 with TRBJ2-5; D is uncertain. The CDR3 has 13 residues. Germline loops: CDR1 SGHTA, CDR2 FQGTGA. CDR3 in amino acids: CASSLGPQETQYF. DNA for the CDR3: TGCGCCAGCAGCTTGGGCCCTCAAGAGACCCAGTACTTC.

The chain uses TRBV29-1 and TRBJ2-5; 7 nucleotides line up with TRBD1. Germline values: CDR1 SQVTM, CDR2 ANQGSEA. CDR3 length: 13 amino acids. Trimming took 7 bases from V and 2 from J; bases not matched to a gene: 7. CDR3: CSAPTGSQETQYF. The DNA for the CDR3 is TGCAGCGCCCCGACAGGGTCGCAAGAGACCCAGTACTTC.

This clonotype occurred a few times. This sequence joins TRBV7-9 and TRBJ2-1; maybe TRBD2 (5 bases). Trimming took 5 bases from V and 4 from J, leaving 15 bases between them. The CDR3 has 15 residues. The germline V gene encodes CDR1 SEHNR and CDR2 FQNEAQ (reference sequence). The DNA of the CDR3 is TGTGCCAGCAGCCGGCGAGGGCTGGGGTACAATGAGCAGTTCTTC. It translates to CASSRRGLGYNEQFF.

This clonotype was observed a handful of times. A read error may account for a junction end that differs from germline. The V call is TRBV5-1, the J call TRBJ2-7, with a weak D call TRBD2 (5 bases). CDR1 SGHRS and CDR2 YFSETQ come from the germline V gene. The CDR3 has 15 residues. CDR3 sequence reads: CASSLEVSRSYEQYF. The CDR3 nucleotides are TGTGCCAGCAGCTTGGAGGTCTCTCGGTCCTACGAGCAGTACTTC.

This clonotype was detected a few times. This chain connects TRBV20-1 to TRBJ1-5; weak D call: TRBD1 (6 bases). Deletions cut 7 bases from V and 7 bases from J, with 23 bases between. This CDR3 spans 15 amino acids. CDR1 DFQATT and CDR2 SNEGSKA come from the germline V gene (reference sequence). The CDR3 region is CSVRGPAGAGQPQHF. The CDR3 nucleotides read TGCAGTGTGCGGGGGCCCGCGGGGGCGGGACAGCCCCAGCATTTT.

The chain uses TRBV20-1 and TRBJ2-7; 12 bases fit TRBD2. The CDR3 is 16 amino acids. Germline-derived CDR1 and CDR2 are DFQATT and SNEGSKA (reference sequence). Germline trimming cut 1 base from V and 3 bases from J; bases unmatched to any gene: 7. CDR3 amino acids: CSARGLAGASFYEQYF. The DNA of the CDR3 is TGCAGTGCTAGAGGACTAGCGGGGGCCTCCTTCTACGAGCAGTACTTC.

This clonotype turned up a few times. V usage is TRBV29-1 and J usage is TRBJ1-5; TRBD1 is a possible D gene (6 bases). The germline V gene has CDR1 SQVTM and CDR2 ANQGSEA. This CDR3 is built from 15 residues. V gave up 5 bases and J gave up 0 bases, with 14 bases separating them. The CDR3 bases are TGCAGCGTTTTGACCGGGACAAATAGCAATCAGCCCCAGCATTTT. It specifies CSVLTGTNSNQPQHF.

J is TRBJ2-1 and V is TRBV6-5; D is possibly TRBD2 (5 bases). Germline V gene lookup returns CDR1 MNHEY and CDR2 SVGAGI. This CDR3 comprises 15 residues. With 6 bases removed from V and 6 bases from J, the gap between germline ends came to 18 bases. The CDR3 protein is CASSVYRGRINEQFF. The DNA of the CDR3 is TGTGCCAGCAGCGTGTACAGAGGGCGGATCAATGAGCAGTTCTTC.

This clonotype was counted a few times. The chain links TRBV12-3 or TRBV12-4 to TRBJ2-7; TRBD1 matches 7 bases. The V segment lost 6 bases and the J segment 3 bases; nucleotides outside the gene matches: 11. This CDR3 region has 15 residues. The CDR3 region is CASSFKRQGNYEQYF. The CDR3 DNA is TGTGCCAGCAGCTTCAAGCGACAGGGAAACTACGAGCAGTACTTC.

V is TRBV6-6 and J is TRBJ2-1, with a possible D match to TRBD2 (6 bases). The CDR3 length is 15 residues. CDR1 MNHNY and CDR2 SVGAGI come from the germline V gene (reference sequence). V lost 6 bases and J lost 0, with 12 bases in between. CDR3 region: CASRRDGSSYNEQFF. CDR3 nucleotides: TGTGCCAGCAGGAGAGACGGGAGCTCCTACAATGAGCAGTTCTTC.

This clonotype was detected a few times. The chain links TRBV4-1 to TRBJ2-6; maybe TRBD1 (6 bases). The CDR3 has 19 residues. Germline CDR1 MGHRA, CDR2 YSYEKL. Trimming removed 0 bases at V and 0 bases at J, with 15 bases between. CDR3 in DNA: TGCGCCAGCAGCCAAGACATGGCAGGGGAAAACTCTGGGGCCAACGTCCTGACTTTC. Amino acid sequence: CASSQDMAGENSGANVLTF.

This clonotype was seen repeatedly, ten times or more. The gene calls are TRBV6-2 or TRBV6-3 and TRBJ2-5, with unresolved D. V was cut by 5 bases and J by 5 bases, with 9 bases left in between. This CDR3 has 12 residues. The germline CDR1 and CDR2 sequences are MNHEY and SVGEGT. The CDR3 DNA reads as TGTGCCAGCAGTCCAGCAGACGAGACCCAGTACTTC. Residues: CASSPADETQYF.

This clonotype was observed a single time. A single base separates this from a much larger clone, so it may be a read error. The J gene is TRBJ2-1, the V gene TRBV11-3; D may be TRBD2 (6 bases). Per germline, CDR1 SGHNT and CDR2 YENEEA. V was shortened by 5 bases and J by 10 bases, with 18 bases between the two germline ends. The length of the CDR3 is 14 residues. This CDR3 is CASSLGTLSHEQFF. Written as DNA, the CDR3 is TGTGCCAGCAGCCTCGGGACTCTTTCCCACGAGCAGTTCTTC.

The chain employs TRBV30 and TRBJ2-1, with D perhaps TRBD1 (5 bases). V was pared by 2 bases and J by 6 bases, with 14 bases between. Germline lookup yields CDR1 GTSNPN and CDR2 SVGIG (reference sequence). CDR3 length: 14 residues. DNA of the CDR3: TGTGCCTGGAGTTTGCAGGGTGGGGTCAATGAGCAGTTCTTC. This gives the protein CAWSLQGGVNEQFF.

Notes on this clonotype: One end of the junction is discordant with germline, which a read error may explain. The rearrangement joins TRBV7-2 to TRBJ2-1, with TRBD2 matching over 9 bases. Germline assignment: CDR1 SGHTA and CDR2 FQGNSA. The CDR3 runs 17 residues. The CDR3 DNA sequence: TGTGCCCGCAGCTTAGCCGCGCGGGAGGGCCGCGGGAATGAGCAGTTCTTC. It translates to CARSLAAREGRGNEQFF.

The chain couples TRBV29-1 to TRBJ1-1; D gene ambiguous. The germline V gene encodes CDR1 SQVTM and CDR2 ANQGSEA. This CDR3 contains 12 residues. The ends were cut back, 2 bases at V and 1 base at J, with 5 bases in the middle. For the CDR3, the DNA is TGCAGCGTTGAACTCCCGAACACTGAAGCTTTCTTT. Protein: CSVELPNTEAFF.

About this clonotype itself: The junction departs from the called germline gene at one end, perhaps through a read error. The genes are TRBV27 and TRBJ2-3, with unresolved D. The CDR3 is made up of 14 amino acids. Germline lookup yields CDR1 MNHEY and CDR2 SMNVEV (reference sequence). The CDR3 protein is CTSSLSGSADTQYF. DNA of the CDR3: TGTACCAGCAGTTTATCAGGTTCTGCAGATACGCAGTATTTT.

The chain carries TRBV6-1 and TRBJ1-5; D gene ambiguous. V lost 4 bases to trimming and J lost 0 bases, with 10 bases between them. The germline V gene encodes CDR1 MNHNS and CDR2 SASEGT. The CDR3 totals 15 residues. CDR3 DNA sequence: TGTGCCAGCAGTGTGGTGGGAAATAGCAATCAGCCCCAGCATTTT. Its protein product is CASSVVGNSNQPQHF.

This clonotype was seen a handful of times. CDR3 residues: CAISPGPVGADTQYF. The CDR3 bases are TGTGCCATCAGTCCCGGTCCCGTGGGGGCAGATACGCAGTATTTT. The V and J genes are TRBV10-3 and TRBJ2-3; TRBD1 or TRBD2 may be the D gene (5 bases each). Germline V CDR1 and CDR2: ENHRY, SYGVKD. The ends were cut back, 5 bases at V and 4 bases at J, with 16 bases in the middle. This CDR3 has 15 amino acids.

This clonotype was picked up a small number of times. The CDR3 coding sequence is TGTGCCAGCAGCTTAGCGGGGAGAGGGGAAGGGAACACTGAAGCTTTCTTT. It encodes CASSLAGRGEGNTEAFF. The J gene is TRBJ1-1, the V gene TRBV7-2; TRBD1 is a possible D gene (5 bases). The CDR3 sequence is 17 residues long. V lost 0 bases and J 1 base, leaving 15 bases between the germline ends. CDR1 and CDR2 from the germline V gene are SGHTA and FQGNSA.